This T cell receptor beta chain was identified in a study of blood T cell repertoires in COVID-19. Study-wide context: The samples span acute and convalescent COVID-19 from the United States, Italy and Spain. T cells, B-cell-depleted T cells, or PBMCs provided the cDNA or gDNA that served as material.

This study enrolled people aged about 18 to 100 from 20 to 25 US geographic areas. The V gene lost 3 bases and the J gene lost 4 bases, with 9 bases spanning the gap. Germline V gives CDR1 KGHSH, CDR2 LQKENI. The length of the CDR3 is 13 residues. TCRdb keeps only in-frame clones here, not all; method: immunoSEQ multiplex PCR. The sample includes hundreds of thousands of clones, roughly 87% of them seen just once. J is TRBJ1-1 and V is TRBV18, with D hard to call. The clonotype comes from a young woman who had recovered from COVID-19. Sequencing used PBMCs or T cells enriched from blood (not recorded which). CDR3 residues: CASSPQEGTEAFF. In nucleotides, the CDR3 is TGTGCCAGCTCACCCCAGGAGGGCACTGAAGCTTTCTTT.